Sequencing of this T cell receptor beta chain was carried out in a study of blood T cell repertoires in COVID-19. Study details: COVID-19 samples from acute and convalescent phases originated in the United States, Italy and Spain. T cells, B-cell-depleted T cells, or PBMCs supplied cDNA or gDNA.

V shed 1 base, J shed 5 bases, and the junction held 5 bases outside the gene matches. The CDR3 contains 16 residues. Germline V gene lookup returns CDR1 MGHRA and CDR2 YSYEKL. As handled by the study authors: Reference gene primers were amplified, and this amplification served to estimate nucleated cell counts. Produced via immunoSEQ multiplex PCR; TCRdb's table is partial and in-frame only. The V and J calls and clone size come from that table; D and trimming were worked out from the DNA. The table shows 45,000 to 55,000 clones, with 86% occurring only once. This rearrangement joins TRBV4-1 to TRBJ1-4, with TRBD1 matching 9 bases. The sequencing sample was made of peripheral blood. This TCR was sampled from a man aged 70-80 years with active COVID-19. The CDR3 DNA sequence: TGCGCCAGCAGCCAAGGTTCCGGGACAGGGAATGAAAAACTGTTTTTT. Protein: CASSQGSGTGNEKLFF.